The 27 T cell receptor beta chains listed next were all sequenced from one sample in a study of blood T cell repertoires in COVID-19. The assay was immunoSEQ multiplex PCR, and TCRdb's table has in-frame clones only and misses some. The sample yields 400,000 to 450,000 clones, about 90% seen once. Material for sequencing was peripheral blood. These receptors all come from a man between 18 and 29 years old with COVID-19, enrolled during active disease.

CDR3 sequence reads: CASSREGRTDTQYF. The CDR3 DNA sequence: TGTGCCAGCAGCCGGGAGGGCCGTACAGATACGCAGTATTTT. The chain employs TRBV5-6 and TRBJ2-3, with 8 nucleotides matching TRBD2. Looked up from germline, CDR1 is SGHDT and CDR2 is YYEEEE. The trim removed 4 bases at V and 3 bases at J, leaving 4 bases unmatched. This CDR3 comprises 14 residues.

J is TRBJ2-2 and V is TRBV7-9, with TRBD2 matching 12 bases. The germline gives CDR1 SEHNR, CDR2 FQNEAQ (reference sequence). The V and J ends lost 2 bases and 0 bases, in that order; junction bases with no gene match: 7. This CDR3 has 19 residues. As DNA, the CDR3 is TGTGCCAGCAGCTTAAAGGCGGGACTAGCGGGCACGAACACCGGGGAGCTGTTTTTT. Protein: CASSLKAGLAGTNTGELFF.

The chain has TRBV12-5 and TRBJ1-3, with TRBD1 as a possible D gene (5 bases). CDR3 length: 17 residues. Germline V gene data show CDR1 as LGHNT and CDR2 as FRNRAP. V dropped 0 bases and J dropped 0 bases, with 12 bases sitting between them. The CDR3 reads CASGLVRLGHSGNTIYF. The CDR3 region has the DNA TGTGCTAGTGGTTTGGTACGTCTGGGGCACTCTGGAAACACCATATATTTT.

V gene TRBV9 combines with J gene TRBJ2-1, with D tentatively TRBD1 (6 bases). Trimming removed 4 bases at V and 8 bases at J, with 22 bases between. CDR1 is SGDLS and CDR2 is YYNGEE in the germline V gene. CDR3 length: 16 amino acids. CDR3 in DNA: TGTGCCAGCAGCTCCCATGGCGGCAGGGGTGTCGATGAGCAGTTCTTC. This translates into CASSSHGGRGVDEQFF.

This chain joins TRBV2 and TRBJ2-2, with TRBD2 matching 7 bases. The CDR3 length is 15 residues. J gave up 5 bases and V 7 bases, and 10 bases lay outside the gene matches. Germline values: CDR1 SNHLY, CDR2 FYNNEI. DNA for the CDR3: TGTGCCAGCACCGGAGCGGGGTGGGAAACCGGGGAGCTGTTTTTT. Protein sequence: CASTGAGWETGELFF.

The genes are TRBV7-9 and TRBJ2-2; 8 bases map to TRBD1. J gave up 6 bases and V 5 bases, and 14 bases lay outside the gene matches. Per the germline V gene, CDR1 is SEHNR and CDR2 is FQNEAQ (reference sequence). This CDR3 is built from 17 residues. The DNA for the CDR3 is TGTGCCAGCAGCCCTCCCGGACAGGGCTCAGTAGCCGGGGAGCTGTTTTTT. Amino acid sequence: CASSPPGQGSVAGELFF.

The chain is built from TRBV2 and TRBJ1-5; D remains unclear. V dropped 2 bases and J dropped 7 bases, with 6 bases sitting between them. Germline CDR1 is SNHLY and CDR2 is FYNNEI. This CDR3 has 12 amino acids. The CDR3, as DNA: TGTGCCAGCAGTGAAAGTCTACAGCCCCAGCATTTT. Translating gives CASSESLQPQHF.

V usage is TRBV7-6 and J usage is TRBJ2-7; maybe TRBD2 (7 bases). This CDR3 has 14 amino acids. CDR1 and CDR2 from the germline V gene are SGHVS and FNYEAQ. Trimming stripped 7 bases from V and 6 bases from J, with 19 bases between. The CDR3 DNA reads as TGTGCCAGCACACCGGAGGGGGGGGGAGGCGAGCAGTACTTC. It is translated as CASTPEGGGGEQYF.

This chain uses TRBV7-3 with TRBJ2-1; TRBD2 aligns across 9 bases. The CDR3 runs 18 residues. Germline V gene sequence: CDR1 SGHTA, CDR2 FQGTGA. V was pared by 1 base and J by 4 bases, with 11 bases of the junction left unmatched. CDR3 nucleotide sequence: TGTGCCAGCAGCTTAAGTTCGGCGGGAGGGCCCGCGTACAATGAGCAGTTCTTC. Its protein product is CASSLSSAGGPAYNEQFF. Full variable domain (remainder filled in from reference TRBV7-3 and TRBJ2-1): GAGVSQTPSNKVTEKGKYVELRCDPISGHTALYWYRQSLGQGPEFLIYFQGTGAADDSGLPNDRFFAVRPEGSVSTLKIQRTERGDSAVYLCASSLSSAGGPAYNEQFFGPGTRLTVL.

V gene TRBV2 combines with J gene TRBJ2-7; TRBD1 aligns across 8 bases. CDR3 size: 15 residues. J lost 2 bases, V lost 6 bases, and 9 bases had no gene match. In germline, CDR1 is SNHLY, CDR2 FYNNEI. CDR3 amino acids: CASREQGERTYEQYF. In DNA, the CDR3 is TGTGCCAGCAGAGAACAGGGGGAGAGAACCTACGAGCAGTACTTC.

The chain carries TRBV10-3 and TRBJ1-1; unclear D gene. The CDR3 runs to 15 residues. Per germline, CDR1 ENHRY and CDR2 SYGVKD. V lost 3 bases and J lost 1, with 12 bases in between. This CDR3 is CAISDPGGPNTEAFF. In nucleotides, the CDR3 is TGTGCCATCAGTGACCCGGGAGGGCCGAACACTGAAGCTTTCTTT.

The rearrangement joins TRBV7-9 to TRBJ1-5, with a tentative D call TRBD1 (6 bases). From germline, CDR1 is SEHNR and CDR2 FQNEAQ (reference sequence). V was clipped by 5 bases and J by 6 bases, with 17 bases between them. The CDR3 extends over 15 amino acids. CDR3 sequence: CASSLGQFDFQPQHF. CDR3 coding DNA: TGTGCCAGCAGCCTCGGACAGTTCGATTTTCAGCCCCAGCATTTT.

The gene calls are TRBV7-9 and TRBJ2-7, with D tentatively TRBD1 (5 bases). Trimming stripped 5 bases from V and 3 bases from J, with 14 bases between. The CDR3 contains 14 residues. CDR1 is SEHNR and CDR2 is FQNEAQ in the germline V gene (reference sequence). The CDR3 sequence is CASSNPGLRYEQYF. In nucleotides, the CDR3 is TGTGCCAGCAGCAACCCAGGGTTACGCTACGAGCAGTACTTC.

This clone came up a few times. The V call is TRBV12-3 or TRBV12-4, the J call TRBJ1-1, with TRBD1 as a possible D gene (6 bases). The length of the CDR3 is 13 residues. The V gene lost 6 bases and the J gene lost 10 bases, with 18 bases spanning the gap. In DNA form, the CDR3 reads TGTGCCAGCAGCACAGGGACGACCTTGAGAGCTTTCTTT. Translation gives CASSTGTTLRAFF.

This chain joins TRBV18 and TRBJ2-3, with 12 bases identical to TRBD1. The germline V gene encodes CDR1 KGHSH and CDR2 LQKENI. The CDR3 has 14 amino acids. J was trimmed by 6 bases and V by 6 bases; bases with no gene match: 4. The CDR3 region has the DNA TGTGCCAGCTCCGCGGGACAGGGGGCTGATACGCAGTATTTT. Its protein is CASSAGQGADTQYF.

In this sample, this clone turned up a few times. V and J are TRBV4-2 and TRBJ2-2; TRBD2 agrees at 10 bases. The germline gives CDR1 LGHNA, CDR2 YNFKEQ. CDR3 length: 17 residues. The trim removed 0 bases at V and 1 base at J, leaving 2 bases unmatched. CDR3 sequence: CASSQDSSGGNTGELFF. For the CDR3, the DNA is TGTGCCAGCAGCCAAGATTCTAGCGGGGGGAACACCGGGGAGCTGTTTTTT.

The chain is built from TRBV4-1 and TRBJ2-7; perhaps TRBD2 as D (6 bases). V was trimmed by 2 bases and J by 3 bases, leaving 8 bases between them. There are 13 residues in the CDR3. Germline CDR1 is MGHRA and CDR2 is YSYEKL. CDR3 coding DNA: TGCGCCAGCAGCCAACCGGGAGACTACGAGCAGTACTTC. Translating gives CASSQPGDYEQYF.

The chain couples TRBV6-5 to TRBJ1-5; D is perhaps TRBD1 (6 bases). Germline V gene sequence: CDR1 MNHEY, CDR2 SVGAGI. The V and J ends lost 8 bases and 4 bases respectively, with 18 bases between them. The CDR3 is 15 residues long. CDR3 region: CASPTPDRINQPQHF. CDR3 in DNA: TGTGCCAGCCCAACTCCCGACAGGATTAATCAGCCCCAGCATTTT.

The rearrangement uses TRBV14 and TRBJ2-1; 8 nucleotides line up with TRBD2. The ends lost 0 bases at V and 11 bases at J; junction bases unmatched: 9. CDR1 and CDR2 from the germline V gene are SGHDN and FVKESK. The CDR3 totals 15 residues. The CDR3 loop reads CASSQESATSGKQFF. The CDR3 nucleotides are TGTGCCAGCAGCCAAGAATCGGCTACTAGCGGTAAGCAGTTCTTC.

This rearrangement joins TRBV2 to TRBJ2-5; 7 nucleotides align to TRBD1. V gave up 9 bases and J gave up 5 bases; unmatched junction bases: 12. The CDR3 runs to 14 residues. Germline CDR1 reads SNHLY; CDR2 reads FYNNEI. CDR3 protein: CASHRQGVAETQYF. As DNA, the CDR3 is TGTGCCAGTCATCGACAGGGAGTTGCGGAGACCCAGTACTTC.

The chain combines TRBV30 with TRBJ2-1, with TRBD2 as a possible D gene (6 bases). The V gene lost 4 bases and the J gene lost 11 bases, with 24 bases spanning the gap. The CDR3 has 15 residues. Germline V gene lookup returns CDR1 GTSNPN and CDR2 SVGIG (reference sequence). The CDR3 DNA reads TGTGCCTGGACCCCCCGGGGGAGGCTCGTCGAGAAGCAGTTCTTC. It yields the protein CAWTPRGRLVEKQFF.

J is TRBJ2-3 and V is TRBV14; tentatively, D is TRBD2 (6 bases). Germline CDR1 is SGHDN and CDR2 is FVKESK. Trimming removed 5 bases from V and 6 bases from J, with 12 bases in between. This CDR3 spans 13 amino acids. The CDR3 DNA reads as TGTGCCAGCAGCGACAGACGGGAGGATACGCAGTATTTT. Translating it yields CASSDRREDTQYF.

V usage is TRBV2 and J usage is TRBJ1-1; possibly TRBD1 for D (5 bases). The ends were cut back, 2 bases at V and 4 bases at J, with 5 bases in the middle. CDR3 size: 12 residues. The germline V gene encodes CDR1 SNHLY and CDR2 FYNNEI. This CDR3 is CASSEQGTEAFF. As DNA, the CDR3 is TGTGCCAGCAGTGAACAGGGCACTGAAGCTTTCTTT. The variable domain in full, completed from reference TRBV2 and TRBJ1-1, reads EPEVTQTPSHQVTQMGQEVILRCVPISNHLYFYWYRQILGQKVEFLVSFYNNEISEKSEIFDDQFSVERPDGSNFTLKIRSTKLEDSAMYFCASSEQGTEAFFGQGTRLTVV.

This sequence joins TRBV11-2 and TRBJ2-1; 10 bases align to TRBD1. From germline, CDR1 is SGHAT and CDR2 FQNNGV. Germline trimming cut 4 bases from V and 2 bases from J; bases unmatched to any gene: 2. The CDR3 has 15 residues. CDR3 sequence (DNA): TGTGCCAGCAGCTCCGGGACAGGGGCCTACAATGAGCAGTTCTTC. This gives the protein CASSSGTGAYNEQFF.

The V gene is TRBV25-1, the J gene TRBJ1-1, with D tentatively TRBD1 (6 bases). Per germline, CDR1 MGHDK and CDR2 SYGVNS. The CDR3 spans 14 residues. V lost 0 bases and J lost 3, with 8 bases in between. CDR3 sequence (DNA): TGTGCCAGCAGTGAATATGGGGGCCACACTGAAGCTTTCTTT. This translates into CASSEYGGHTEAFF. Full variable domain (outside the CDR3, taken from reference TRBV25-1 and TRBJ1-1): EADIYQTPRYLVIGTGKKITLECSQTMGHDKMYWYQQDPGMELHLIHYSYGVNSTEKGDLSSESTVSRIRTEHFPLTLESARPSHTSQYLCASSEYGGHTEAFFGQGTRLTVV.

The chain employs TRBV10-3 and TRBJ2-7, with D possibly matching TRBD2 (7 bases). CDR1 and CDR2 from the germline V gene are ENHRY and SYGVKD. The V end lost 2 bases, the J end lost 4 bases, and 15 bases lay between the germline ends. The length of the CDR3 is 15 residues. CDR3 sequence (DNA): TGTGCCATCAGTGAGGCCGCCAGGGGAGGGTACGAGCAGTACTTC. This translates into CAISEAARGGYEQYF.

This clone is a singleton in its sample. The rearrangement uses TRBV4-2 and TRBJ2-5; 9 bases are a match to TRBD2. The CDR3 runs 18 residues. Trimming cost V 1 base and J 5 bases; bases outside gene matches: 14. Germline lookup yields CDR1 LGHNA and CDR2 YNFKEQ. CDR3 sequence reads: CASSQGSWAGGPVETQYF. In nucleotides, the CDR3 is TGTGCCAGCAGCCAAGGTTCTTGGGCGGGAGGGCCTGTGGAGACCCAGTACTTC.